This T cell receptor (beta chain) was captured in a study of CD8 T cells in Susac syndrome. Random hexamers were used to reverse transcribe roughly 0.5 to 1 ug of RNA. TCRdb re-called the immunoSEQ multiplex PCR reads with MiXCR, one entry per CDR3 protein. The sample consists of around 130,000 distinct CDR3 sequences, over 80% of them appearing once. Germline V gene sequence: CDR1 SNHLY, CDR2 FYNNEI. V shed 7 bases and J 3 bases; nucleotides not matched to a gene: 7. The CDR3 runs to 14 residues. The multiple sclerosis controls were treatment-naive patients with relapsing-remitting disease that was stable or active. TEMRA cells were FACS-enriched, while CD8+ and CD4+ T cells were negatively isolated.

The sequencing input was CD8+ T cells from PBMCs. The chain joins TRBV2 to TRBJ2-7, with 9 positions matching TRBD1. The receptor was derived from a human donor with multiple sclerosis. The CDR3 protein is CASTPDRGFYEQYF. Written as DNA, the CDR3 is TGTGCCAGCACCCCAGACAGGGGGTTCTACGAGCAGTACTTC.